These T cell receptor beta chains were read from a single sample in a study of blood T cell repertoires in COVID-19. Some clones are missing from TCRdb's copy, which holds only in-frame ones; the method was immunoSEQ multiplex PCR. The sample holds 49,000 or so clones, approximately 88% seen once. Sequencing was performed on peripheral blood. The origin of the receptors is a man aged 50 or older with acute or convalescent COVID-19. CDR3s include the opening cysteine and the closing phenylalanine or tryptophan. The D gene is left open where the match is weak. Rows may omit the clone size; those that give it use once, few, many or a size class.

D	V	size	J	CDR3	DNA
.	TRBV7-2	.	TRBJ2-2	CASSRDTGELFF	TGTGCCAGCTCGCGAGACACCGGGGAGCTGTTTTTT
TRBD1	TRBV18	few	TRBJ2-2	CASSPTGIGELFF	TGTGCCAGCTCACCGACAGGGATCGGGGAGCTGTTTTTT
TRBD1	TRBV13	.	TRBJ2-7	CASSSKTGIAYEQYF	TGTGCCAGCAGCTCCAAGACAGGGATCGCCTACGAGCAGTACTTC
TRBD1	TRBV6-2/TRBV6-3	.	TRBJ2-7	CASSSSGGGGEQYF	TGTGCCAGCAGTTCATCAGGGGGCGGTGGCGAGCAGTACTTC
TRBD1	TRBV9	.	TRBJ2-7	CASSGWTGSNEQYF	TGTGCCAGCAGCGGATGGACAGGTTCGAACGAGCAGTACTTC
TRBD2	TRBV10-3	once	TRBJ2-1	CAISESGTTYNEQFF	TGTGCCATCAGTGAATCCGGGACTACATACAATGAGCAGTTCTTC
.	TRBV7-2	.	TRBJ1-1	CASSLPPQNTEAFF	TGTGCCAGCAGCTTACCCCCACAGAACACTGAAGCTTTCTTT
TRBD2	TRBV24-1	.	TRBJ2-3	CATSDFGTSGIDTQYF	TGTGCCACCAGTGATTTCGGGACTAGCGGGATCGATACGCAGTATTTT
TRBD1	TRBV6-5	once	TRBJ1-1	CASSFRDRTTEAFF	TGTGCCAGCAGTTTCCGGGACAGAACAACTGAAGCTTTCTTT
.	TRBV3-1/TRBV3-2	.	TRBJ1-3	CASSPTGDLGNTIYF	TGTGCCAGCAGCCCGACAGGTGACCTTGGAAACACCATATATTTT
.	TRBV19	.	TRBJ1-2	CASRRTRGYGYTF	TGTGCCAGTAGACGGACTCGTGGGTATGGCTACACCTTC
.	TRBV19	.	TRBJ1-6	CASSTTGMTYNSPLHF	TGTGCCAGTAGTACCACAGGGATGACCTATAATTCACCCCTCCACTTT
.	TRBV5-1	once	TRBJ2-5	CASILGVGNQETQYF	TGCGCCAGCATCCTCGGGGTGGGTAATCAAGAGACCCAGTACTTC
.	TRBV2	.	TRBJ1-3	CASSLARVGGMISGNTIYF	TGTGCCAGCAGCCTAGCCCGGGTTGGCGGAATGATCTCTGGAAACACCATATATTTT
.	TRBV7-9	.	TRBJ1-3	CASSIQGNTIYF	TGTGCCAGCAGCATACAGGGAAACACCATATATTTT
.	TRBV7-3	.	TRBJ1-6	CASSLTGLGANSYNSPLHF	TGTGCCAGCAGCTTAACCGGCCTAGGGGCTAACTCCTATAATTCACCCCTCCACTTT
.	TRBV15	.	TRBJ2-2	CATSRDLGVATGELFF	TGTGCCACCAGCAGAGATCTCGGGGTTGCCACCGGGGAGCTGTTTTTT
.	TRBV24-1	.	TRBJ2-7	CATSDRPGLYEQYF	TGTGCCACCAGTGACCGACCAGGGTTGTACGAGCAGTACTTC
.	TRBV7-9	.	TRBJ2-1	CASSLSPRELYNEQFF	TGTGCCAGCAGCTTATCTCCCCGGGAACTATACAATGAGCAGTTCTTC
.	TRBV7-9	.	TRBJ2-7	CASSPTNDEQYF	TGTGCCAGCAGTCCAACTAACGACGAGCAGTACTTC
.	TRBV11-2	.	TRBJ2-2	CASSRYAFGELFF	TGTGCCAGCAGCCGCTACGCTTTCGGGGAGCTGTTTTTT
.	TRBV6-2/TRBV6-3	.	TRBJ1-4	CASSPTGVGGEKLFF	TGTGCCAGCAGCCCTACAGGCGTAGGCGGTGAAAAACTGTTTTTT
.	TRBV7-2	.	TRBJ1-1	CASRLMNTEAFF	TGTGCCAGCAGACTGATGAACACTGAAGCTTTCTTT
.	TRBV10-2	.	TRBJ2-1	CASSESGVPYNEQFF	TGCGCCAGCAGTGAGTCGGGAGTTCCCTACAATGAGCAGTTCTTC
.	TRBV4-3	.	TRBJ2-5	CASSQETTPETQYF	TGCGCCAGCAGCCAAGAGACTACCCCAGAGACCCAGTACTTC
.	TRBV24-1	.	TRBJ1-5	CATSRGDQPQHF	TGTGCCACCAGTCGGGGGGATCAGCCCCAGCATTTT
.	TRBV19	.	TRBJ2-7	CASTQGTGQVYEQYF	TGTGCCAGTACCCAGGGGACGGGTCAAGTTTACGAGCAGTACTTC
.	TRBV11-3	.	TRBJ2-7	CASSRGGSSYEQYF	TGTGCCAGCAGCAGAGGAGGGAGTTCCTACGAGCAGTACTTC
.	TRBV6-5	.	TRBJ2-2	CASSFPVGSGTGELFF	TGTGCCAGCAGTTTCCCTGTGGGGTCGGGAACCGGGGAGCTGTTTTTT
.	TRBV6-5	.	TRBJ2-7	CASSYGQNPYEQYF	TGTGCCAGCAGTTACGGGCAAAATCCTTACGAGCAGTACTTC
.	TRBV3-1/TRBV3-2	few	TRBJ1-1	CASSPIYRAATGTEAFF	TGTGCCAGCAGCCCGATTTATAGAGCAGCGACTGGGACTGAAGCTTTCTTT
.	TRBV6-1	.	TRBJ1-1	CASSEAGQMNTEAFF	TGTGCCAGCAGTGAAGCGGGGCAGATGAACACTGAAGCTTTCTTT
.	TRBV4-3	.	TRBJ1-2	CASSQEAGALYGYTF	TGCGCCAGCAGCCAAGAGGCGGGGGCCCTCTATGGCTACACCTTC
TRBD1	TRBV5-6	.	TRBJ2-3	CASSFKTGMKRQSTDTQYF	TGTGCCAGCAGTTTCAAGACAGGGATGAAGCGGCAGAGCACAGATACGCAGTATTTT
TRBD2	TRBV7-9	.	TRBJ2-1	CASSLPGGAEQFF	TGTGCCAGCAGCTTACCGGGAGGGGCTGAGCAGTTCTTC
.	TRBV5-1	.	TRBJ2-3	CASSLVGASTDTQYF	TGCGCCAGCAGCCTGGTAGGGGCTAGCACAGATACGCAGTATTTT
TRBD2	TRBV2	.	TRBJ2-1	CASSQRGVSEQFF	TGTGCCAGCAGTCAACGGGGGGTGAGTGAGCAGTTCTTC
.	TRBV15	.	TRBJ1-2	CATSRPHRGEMDGYTF	TGTGCCACCAGCAGACCCCATCGGGGGGAGATGGATGGCTACACCTTC
.	TRBV27	.	TRBJ2-7	CASWGDGSYEQYF	TGTGCCAGCTGGGGGGACGGTTCCTACGAGCAGTACTTC
TRBD1	TRBV7-9	.	TRBJ2-7	CASTSGTGDSYEQYF	TGTGCCAGCACCTCAGGGACAGGAGACTCCTACGAGCAGTACTTC
TRBD1	TRBV10-2	.	TRBJ2-7	CASRVGQGGEQYF	TGCGCCAGCAGGGTGGGACAGGGTGGCGAGCAGTACTTC
.	TRBV7-8	.	TRBJ2-1	CASSLDQINEQFF	TGTGCCAGCAGCTTAGACCAGATCAATGAGCAGTTCTTC
TRBD1	TRBV6-2/TRBV6-3	.	TRBJ2-5	CASSFGWDSQETQYF	TGTGCCAGCAGTTTCGGCTGGGACAGCCAAGAGACCCAGTACTTC
.	TRBV6-5	.	TRBJ2-1	CASSYREARDEQFF	TGTGCCAGCAGTTACCGAGAGGCGAGGGATGAGCAGTTCTTC
.	TRBV4-1	few	TRBJ2-6	CASSQDEASGANVLTF	TGCGCCAGCAGCCAAGATGAAGCTTCAGGGGCCAACGTCCTGACTTTC